This T cell receptor beta chain was sequenced in a study of T cells after yellow fever vaccination. Study as a whole: Memory subsets EM, EMRA, CM and Tscm were separated by sorting based on CD3, CD45RA, CCR7 and CD95.

General study results and limits: The CD4 and CD8 compartments had a small share of their clonotypes in common.

This clonotype was observed at least ten times. One entry per CDR3 protein results from TCRdb running MiXCR on the 5' RACE reads. The profile shows more than 15,000 distinct CDR3 sequences, over 3.5% of them singletons. With 2 bases removed from V and 3 bases from J, the gap between germline ends came to 14 bases. The germline gives CDR1 SGHRS, CDR2 YFSETQ. The CDR3 length is 16 residues. This TCR derives from a young man who received the YFV17D yellow fever vaccine. V and J are TRBV5-1 and TRBJ2-2; D is unclear. This sample comprised PBMCs, either bulk or a sorted T-cell subset (CD4+, CD8+, memory, or dextramer-sorted; not recorded which), obtained 15 days after the yellow fever booster vaccination. Written as DNA, the CDR3 is TGCGCCAGCAGCTTATCCTCCTCCCGAGACACCGGGGAGCTGTTTTTT. This translates into CASSLSSSRDTGELFF.